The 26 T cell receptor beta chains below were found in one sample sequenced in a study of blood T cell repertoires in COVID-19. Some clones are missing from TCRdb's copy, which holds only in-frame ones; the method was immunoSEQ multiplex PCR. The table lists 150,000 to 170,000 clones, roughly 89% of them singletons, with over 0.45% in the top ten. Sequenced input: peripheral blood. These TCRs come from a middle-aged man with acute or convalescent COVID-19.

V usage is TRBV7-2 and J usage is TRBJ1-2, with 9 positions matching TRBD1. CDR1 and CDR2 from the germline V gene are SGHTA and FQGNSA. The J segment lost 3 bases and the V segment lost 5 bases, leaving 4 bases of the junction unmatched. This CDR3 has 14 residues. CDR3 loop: CASSTRTGDYGYTF. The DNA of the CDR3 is TGTGCCAGCAGCACGAGGACAGGGGACTATGGCTACACCTTC.

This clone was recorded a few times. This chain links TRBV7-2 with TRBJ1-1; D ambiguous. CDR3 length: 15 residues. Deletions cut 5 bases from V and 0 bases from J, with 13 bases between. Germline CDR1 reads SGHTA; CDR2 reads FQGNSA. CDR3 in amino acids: CASSPASTMNTEAFF. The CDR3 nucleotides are TGTGCCAGCAGCCCCGCGTCTACGATGAACACTGAAGCTTTCTTT.

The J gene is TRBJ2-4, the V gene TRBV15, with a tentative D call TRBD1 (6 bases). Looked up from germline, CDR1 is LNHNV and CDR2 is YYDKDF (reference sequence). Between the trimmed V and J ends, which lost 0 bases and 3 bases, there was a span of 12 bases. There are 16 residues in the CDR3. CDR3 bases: TGTGCCACCAGCAGAGATCTACAGGACAGCAAAAACATTCAGTACTTC. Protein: CATSRDLQDSKNIQYF.

DNA of the CDR3: TGTGCCACCAGTGTCCTCTACGGGGAGCTGTTTTTT. Its protein product is CATSVLYGELFF. The chain uses TRBV24-1 and TRBJ2-2; no reliable D call. This CDR3 contains 12 residues. V gave up 5 bases and J gave up 7 bases, with 7 bases separating them. Germline values: CDR1 KGHDR, CDR2 SFDVKD.

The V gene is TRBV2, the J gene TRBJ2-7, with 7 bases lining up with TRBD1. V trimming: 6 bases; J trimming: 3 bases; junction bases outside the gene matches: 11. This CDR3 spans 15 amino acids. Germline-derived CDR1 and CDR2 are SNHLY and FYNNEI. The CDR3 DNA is TGTGCCAGCAGGGAGACAGGGTTTACGGTCTACGAGCAGTACTTC. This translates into CASRETGFTVYEQYF. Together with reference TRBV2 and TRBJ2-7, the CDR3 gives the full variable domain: EPEVTQTPSHQVTQMGQEVILRCVPISNHLYFYWYRQILGQKVEFLVSFYNNEISEKSEIFDDQFSVERPDGSNFTLKIRSTKLEDSAMYFCASRETGFTVYEQYFGPGTRLTVT.

The CDR3 DNA reads TGTGCCAGCAGCTTAACGCAGCGGGAAGGCTACGAGCAGTACTTC. Translation gives CASSLTQREGYEQYF. The V call is TRBV11-2, the J call TRBJ2-7, with 7 positions matching TRBD2. Germline CDR1 and CDR2: SGHAT and FQNNGV. Trimming cost V 2 bases and J 3 bases; bases outside gene matches: 7. There are 15 residues in the CDR3.

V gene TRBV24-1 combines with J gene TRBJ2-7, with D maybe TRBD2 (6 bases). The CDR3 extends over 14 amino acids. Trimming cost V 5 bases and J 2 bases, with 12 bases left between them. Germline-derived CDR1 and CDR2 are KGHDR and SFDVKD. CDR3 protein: CATSAGTAAYEQYF. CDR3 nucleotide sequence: TGTGCCACCAGTGCCGGGACTGCCGCCTACGAGCAGTACTTC.

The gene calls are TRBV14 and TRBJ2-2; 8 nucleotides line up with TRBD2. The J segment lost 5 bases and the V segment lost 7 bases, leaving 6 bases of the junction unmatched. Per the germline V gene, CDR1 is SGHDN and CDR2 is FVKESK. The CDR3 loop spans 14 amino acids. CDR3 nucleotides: TGTGCCAGCAATCGGGGGGGCCGAACCGGGGAGCTGTTTTTT. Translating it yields CASNRGGRTGELFF.

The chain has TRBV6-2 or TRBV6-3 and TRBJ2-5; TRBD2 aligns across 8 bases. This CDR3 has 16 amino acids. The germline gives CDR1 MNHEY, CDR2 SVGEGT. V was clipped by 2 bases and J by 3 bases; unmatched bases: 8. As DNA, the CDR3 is TGTGCCAGCAGTTACGAGCGGGAGAGAACCGAAGAGACCCAGTACTTC. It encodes CASSYERERTEETQYF.

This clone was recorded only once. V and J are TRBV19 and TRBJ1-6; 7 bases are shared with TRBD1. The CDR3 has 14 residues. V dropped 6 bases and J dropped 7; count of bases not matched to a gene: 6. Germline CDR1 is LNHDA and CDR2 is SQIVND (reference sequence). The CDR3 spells CASSTDRANSPLHF. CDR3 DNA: TGTGCCAGTAGCACTGACAGGGCCAATTCACCCCTCCACTTT.

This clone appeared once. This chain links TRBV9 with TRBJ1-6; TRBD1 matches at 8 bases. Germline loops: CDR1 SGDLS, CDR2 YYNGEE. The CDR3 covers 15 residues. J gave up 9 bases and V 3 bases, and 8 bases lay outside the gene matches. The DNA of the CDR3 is TGTGCCAGCAGCGGAACAGCAGGGGGCGGTTCACCCCTCCACTTT. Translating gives CASSGTAGGGSPLHF.

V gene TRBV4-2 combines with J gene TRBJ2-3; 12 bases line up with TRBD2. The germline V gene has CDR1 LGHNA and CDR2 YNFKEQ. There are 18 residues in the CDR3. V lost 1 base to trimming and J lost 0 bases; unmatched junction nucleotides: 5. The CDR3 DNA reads TGTGCCAGCAGCCAAGGACTAGCGGGGGTAACTAGCACAGATACGCAGTATTTT. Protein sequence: CASSQGLAGVTSTDTQYF.

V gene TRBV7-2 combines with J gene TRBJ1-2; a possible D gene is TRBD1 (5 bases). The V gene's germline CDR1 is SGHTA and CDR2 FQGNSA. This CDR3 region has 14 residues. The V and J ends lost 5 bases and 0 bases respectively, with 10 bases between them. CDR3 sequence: CASSPGGANYGYTF. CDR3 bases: TGTGCCAGCAGCCCCGGAGGGGCTAACTATGGCTACACCTTC.

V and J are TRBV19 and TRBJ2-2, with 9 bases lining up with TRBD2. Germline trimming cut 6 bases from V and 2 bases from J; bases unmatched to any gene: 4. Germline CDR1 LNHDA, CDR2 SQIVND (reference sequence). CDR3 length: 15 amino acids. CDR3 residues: CASRRLAENTGELFF. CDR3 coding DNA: TGTGCCAGTAGGAGACTAGCGGAAAACACCGGGGAGCTGTTTTTT.

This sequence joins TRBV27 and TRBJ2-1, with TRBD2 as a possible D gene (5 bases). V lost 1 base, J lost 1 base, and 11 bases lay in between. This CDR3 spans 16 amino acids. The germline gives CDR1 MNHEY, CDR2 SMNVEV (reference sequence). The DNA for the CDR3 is TGTGCCAGCAGTTTATTCGCGGGCGGTTCCTACAATGAGCAGTTCTTC. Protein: CASSLFAGGSYNEQFF.

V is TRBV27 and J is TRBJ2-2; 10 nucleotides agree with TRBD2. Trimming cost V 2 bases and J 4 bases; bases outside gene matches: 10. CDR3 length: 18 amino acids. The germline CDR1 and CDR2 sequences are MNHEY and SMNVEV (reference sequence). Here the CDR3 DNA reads TGTGCCAGCAGTTTAGCAGCTCTAGCGGGAGAGTTCACCGGGGAGCTGTTTTTT. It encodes CASSLAALAGEFTGELFF.

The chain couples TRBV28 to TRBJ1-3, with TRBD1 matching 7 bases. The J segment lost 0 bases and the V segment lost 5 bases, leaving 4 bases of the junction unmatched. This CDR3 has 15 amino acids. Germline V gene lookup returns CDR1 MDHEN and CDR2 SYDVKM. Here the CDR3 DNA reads TGTGCCAGCAGTCTCCGGGACAGCTCTGGAAACACCATATATTTT. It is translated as CASSLRDSSGNTIYF.

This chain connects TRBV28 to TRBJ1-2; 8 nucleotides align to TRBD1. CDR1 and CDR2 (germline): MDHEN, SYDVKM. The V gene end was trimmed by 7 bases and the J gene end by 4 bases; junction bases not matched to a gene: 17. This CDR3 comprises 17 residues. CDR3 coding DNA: TGTGCCAGCAAGCCCCCGGCAGGGGGCGCGAGTCCCTATGGCTACACCTTC. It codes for CASKPPAGGASPYGYTF.

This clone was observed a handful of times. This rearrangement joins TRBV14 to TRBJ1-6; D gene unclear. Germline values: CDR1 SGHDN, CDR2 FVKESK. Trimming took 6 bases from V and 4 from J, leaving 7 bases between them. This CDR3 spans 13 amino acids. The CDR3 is CASSLEYNSPLHF. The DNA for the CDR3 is TGTGCCAGCAGTTTGGAGTATAATTCACCCCTCCACTTT.

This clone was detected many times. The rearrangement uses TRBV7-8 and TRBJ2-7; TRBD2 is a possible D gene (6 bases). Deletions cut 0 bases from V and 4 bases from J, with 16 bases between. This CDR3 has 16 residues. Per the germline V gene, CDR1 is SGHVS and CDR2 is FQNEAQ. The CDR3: CASSLAVWRDRYEQYF. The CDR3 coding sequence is TGTGCCAGCAGCTTAGCGGTTTGGCGGGACCGGTACGAGCAGTACTTC.

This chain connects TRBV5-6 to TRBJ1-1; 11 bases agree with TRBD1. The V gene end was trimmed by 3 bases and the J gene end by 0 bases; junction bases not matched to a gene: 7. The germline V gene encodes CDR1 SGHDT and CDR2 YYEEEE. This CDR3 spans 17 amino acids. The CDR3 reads CASSWTGGEMMNTEAFF. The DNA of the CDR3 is TGTGCCAGCAGCTGGACAGGGGGCGAAATGATGAACACTGAAGCTTTCTTT.

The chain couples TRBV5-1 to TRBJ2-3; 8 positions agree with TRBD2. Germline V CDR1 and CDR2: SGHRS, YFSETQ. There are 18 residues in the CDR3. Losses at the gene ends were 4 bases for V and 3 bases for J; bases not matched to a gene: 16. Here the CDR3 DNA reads TGCGCCAGCAGCCCTACCAGACCCACTAGCGGTGGAACAGATACGCAGTATTTT. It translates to CASSPTRPTSGGTDTQYF.

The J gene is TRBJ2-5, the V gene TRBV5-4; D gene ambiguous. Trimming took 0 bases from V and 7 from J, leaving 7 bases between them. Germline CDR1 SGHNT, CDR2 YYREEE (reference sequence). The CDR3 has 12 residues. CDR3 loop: CASSLDIGTQYF. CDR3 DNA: TGTGCCAGCAGCTTGGATATCGGGACCCAGTACTTC.

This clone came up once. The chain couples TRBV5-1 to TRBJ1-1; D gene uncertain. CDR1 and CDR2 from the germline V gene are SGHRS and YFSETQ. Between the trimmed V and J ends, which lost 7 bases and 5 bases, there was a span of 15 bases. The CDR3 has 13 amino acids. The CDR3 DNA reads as TGCGCCAGCTCGGCGGGAATCGTTACTGAAGCTTTCTTT. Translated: CASSAGIVTEAFF.

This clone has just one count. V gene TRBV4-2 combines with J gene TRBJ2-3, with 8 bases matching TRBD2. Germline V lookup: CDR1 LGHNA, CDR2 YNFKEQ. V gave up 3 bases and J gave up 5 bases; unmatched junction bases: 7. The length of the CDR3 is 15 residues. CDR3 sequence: CASSQTSALGDTQYF. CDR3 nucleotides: TGTGCCAGCAGCCAGACTAGCGCCCTCGGAGATACGCAGTATTTT.

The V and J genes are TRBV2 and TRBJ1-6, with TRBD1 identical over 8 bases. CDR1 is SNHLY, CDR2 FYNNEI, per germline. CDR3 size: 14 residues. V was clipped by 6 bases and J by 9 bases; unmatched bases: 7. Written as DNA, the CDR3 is TGTGCCAGCAGCATCCAGGGGGCGCGTTCACCCCTCCACTTT. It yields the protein CASSIQGARSPLHF.